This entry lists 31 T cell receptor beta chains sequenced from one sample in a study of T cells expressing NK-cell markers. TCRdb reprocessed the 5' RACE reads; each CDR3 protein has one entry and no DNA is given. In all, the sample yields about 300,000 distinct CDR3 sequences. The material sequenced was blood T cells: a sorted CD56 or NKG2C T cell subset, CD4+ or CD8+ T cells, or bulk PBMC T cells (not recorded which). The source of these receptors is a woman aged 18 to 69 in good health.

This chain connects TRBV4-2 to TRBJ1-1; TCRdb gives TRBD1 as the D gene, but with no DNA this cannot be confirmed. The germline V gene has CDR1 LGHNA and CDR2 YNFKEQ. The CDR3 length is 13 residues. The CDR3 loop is CASSDRVHTEAFF.

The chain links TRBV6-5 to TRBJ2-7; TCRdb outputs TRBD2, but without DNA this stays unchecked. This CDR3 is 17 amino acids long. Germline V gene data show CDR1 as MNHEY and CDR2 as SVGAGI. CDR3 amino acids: CASSYSMAGDTTYEQYF.

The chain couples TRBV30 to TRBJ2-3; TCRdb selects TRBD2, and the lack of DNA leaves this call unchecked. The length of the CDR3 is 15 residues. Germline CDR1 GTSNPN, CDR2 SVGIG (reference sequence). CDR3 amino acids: CAGRREGISTDTQYF.

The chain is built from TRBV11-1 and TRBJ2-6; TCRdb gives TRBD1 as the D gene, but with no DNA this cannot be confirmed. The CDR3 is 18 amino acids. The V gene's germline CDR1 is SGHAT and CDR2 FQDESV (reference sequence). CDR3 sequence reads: CASSRRSGTPSGANVLTF.

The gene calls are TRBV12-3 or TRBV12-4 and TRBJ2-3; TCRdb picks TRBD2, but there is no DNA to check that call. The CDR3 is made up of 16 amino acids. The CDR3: CASSFGLAGYTDTQYF.

The CDR3 protein is CSVGTDRLGGYTF. The genes are TRBV29-1 and TRBJ1-2; TCRdb calls TRBD1, which cannot be checked without DNA. The germline V gene encodes CDR1 SQVTM and CDR2 ANQGSEA. The CDR3 is made up of 13 amino acids.

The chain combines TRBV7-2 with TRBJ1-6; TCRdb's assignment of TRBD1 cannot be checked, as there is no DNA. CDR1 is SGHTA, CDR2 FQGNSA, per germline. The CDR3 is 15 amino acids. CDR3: CASSLLGVDNSPLHF.

The chain's CDR3 is CASSPLGEGGEKLFF. This rearrangement joins TRBV4-2 to TRBJ1-4; with no DNA, the TCRdb D assignment of TRBD1 cannot be verified. This CDR3 comprises 15 residues. Germline loops: CDR1 LGHNA, CDR2 YNFKEQ.

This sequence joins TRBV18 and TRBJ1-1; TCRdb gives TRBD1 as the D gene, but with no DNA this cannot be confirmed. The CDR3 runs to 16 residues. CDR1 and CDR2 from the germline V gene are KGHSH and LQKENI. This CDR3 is CASSPPGAGGNTEAFF.

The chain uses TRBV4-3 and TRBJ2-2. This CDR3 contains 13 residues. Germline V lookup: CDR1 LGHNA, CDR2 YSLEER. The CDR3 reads CASSQEGSGELFF.

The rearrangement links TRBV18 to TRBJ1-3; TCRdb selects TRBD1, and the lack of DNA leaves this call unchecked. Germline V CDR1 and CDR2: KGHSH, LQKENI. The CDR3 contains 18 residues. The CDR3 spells CASSPGRTGPYSGNTIYF.

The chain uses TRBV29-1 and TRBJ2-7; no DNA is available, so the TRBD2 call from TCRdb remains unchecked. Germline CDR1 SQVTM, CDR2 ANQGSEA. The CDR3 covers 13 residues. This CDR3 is CSVPARGKYEQYF.

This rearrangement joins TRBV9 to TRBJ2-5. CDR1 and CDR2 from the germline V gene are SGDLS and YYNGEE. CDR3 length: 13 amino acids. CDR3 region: CASSVDQGSTQYF.

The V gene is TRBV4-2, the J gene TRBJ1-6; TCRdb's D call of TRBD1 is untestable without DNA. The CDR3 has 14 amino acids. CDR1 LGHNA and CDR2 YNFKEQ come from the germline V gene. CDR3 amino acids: CASEDTWDNSPLHF.

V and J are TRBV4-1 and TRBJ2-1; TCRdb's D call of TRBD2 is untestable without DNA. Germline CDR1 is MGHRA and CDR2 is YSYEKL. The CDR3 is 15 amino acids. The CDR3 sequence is CASSQWLPAGNEQFF.

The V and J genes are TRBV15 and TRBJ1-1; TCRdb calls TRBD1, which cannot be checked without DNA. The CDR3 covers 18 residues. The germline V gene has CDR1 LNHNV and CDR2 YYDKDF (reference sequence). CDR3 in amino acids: CATSRESGSPMINTEAFF.

CDR3 residues: CSAPDPGLAYNEQFF. This chain joins TRBV20-1 and TRBJ2-1; the TCRdb call, TRBD1, lacks DNA for checking. CDR3 length: 15 amino acids. Germline V gives CDR1 DFQATT, CDR2 SNEGSKA (reference sequence).

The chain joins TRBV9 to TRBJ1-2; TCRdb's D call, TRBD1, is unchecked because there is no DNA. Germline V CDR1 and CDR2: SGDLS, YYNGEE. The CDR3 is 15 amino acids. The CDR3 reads CASSGEGMGAYGYTF.

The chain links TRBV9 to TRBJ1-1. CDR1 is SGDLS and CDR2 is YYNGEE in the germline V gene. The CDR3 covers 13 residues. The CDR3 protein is CASSVSLNTEAFF.

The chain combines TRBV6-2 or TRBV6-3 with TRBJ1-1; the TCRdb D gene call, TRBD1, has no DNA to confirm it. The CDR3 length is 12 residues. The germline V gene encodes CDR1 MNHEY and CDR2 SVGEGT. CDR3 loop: CASTRQPAEAFF.

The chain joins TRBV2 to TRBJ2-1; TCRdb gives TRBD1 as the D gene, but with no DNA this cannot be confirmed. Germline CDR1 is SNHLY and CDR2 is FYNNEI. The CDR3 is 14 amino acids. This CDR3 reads CASRPGVSYNEQFF.

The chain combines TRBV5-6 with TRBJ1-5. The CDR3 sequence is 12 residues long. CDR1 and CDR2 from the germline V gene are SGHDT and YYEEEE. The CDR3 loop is CASSLSDQPQHF. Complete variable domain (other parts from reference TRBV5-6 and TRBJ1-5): DAGVTQSPTHLIKTRGQQVTLRCSPKSGHDTVSWYQQALGQGPQFIFQYYEEEERQRGNFPDRFSGHQFPNYSSELNVNALLLGDSALYLCASSLSDQPQHFGDGTRLSIL.

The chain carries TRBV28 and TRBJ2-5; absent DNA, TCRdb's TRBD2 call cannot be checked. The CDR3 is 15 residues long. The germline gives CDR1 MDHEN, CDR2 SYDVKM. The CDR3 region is CASRGTSGRRETQYF.

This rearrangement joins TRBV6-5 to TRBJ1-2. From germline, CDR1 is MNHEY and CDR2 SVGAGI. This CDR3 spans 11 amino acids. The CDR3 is CASSSGFGYTF.

The CDR3 here is CASSIWTAEAFF. J is TRBJ1-1 and V is TRBV12-3 or TRBV12-4. This CDR3 contains 12 residues.

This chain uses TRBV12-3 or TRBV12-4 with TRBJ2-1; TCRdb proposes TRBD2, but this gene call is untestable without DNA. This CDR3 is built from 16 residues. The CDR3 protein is CASSLLASLGGGEQFF.

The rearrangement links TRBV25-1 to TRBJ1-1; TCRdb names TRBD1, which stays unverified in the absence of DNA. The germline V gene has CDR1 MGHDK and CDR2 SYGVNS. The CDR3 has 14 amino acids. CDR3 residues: CASSPSGRGPEAFF.

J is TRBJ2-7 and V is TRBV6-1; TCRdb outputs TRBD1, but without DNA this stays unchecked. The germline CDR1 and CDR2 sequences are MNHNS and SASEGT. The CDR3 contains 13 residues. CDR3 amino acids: CASRRTGEYEQYF.

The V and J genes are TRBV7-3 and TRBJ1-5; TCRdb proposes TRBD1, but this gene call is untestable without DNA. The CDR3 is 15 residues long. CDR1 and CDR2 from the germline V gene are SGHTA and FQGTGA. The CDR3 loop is CASSLDGGPNQPQHF.

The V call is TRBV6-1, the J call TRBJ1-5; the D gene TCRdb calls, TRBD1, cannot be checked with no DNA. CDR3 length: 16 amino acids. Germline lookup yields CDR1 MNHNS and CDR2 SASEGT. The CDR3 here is CASSPATGVGNQPQHF.

The CDR3 here is CSAATVLEAFF. The genes are TRBV20-1 and TRBJ1-1. Germline lookup yields CDR1 DFQATT and CDR2 SNEGSKA (reference sequence). The CDR3 sequence is 11 residues long.